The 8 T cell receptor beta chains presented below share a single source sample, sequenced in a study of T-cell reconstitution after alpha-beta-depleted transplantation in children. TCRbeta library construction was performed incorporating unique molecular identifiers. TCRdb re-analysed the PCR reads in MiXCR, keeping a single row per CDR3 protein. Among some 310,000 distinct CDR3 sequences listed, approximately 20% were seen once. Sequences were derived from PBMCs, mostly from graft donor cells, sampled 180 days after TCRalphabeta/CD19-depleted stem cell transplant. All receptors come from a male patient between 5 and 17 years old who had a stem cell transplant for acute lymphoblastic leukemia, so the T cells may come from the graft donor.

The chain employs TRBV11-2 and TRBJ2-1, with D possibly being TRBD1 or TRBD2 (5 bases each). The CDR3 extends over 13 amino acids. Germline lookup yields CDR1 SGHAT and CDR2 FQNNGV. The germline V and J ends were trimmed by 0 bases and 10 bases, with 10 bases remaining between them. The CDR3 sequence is CASSLDPGTEQFF. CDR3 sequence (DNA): TGTGCCAGCAGCTTAGACCCGGGGACCGAGCAGTTCTTC.

In DNA form, the CDR3 reads TGTGCCAGCAGTGACAGGACAGGGGGGGATCAGCCCCAGCATTTT. Encoded protein: CASSDRTGGDQPQHF. V and J are TRBV6-1 and TRBJ1-5; 10 bases are shared with TRBD1. Germline V lookup: CDR1 MNHNS, CDR2 SASEGT. After removal of 3 bases from V and 5 bases from J, the junction contained 4 bases not matched to a gene. This CDR3 spans 15 amino acids.

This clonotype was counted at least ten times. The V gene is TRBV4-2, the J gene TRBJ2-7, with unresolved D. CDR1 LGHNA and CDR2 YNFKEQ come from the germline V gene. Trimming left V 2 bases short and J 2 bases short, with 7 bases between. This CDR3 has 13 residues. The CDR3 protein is CASSQTETYEQYF. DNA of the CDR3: TGTGCCAGCAGCCAAACGGAGACCTACGAGCAGTACTTC.

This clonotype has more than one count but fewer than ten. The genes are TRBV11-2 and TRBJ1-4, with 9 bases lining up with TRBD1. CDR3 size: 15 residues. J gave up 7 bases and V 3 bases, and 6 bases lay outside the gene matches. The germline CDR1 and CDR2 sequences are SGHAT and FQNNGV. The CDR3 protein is CASSFLDRGREKLFF. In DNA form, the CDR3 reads TGTGCCAGCAGCTTCCTGGACAGGGGTCGTGAAAAACTGTTTTTT.

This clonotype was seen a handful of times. CDR3 sequence: CASNPTGGETQYF. The CDR3 DNA is TGTGCCAGCAACCCCACAGGGGGGGAGACCCAGTACTTC. The chain combines TRBV12-3 or TRBV12-4 with TRBJ2-5; 8 nucleotides agree with TRBD1. V lost 7 bases, J lost 5 bases, and 6 bases stayed unmatched. There are 13 residues in the CDR3.

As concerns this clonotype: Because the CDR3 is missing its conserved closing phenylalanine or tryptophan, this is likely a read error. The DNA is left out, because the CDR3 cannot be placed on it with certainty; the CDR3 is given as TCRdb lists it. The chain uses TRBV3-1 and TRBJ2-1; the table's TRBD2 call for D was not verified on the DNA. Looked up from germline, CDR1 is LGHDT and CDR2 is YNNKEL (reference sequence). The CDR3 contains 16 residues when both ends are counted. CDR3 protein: CASSQETRLQRTSEFL.

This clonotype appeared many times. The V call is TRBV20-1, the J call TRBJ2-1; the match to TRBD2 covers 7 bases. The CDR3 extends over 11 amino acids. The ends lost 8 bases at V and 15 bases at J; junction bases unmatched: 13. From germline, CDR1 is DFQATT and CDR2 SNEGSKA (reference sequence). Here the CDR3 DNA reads TGCAGTCCCAGAGGTGGATTAGCGGGGTTCTTC. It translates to CSPRGGLAGFF.

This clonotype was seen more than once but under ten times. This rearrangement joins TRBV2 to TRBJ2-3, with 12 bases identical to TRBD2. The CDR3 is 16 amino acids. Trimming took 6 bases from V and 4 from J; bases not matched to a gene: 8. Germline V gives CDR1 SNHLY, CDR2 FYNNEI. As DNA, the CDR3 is TGTGCCAGCAGGGAACTGACTAGCGGGAGCCCAGATACGCAGTATTTT. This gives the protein CASRELTSGSPDTQYF.